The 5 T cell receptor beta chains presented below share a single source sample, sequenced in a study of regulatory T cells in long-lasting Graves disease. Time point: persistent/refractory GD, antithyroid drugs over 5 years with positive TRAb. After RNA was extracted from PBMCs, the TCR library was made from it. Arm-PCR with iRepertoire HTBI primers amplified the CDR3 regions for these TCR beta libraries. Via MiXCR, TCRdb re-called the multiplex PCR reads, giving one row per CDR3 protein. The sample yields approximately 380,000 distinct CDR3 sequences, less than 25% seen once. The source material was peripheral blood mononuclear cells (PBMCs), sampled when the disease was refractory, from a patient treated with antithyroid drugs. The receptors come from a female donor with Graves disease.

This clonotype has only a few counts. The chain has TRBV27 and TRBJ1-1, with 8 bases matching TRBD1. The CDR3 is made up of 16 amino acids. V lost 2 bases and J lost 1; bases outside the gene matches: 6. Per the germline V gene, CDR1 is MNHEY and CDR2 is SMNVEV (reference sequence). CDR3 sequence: CASSLLPGTGNTEAFF. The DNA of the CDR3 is TGTGCCAGCAGTTTACTTCCCGGGACAGGGAACACTGAAGCTTTCTTT.

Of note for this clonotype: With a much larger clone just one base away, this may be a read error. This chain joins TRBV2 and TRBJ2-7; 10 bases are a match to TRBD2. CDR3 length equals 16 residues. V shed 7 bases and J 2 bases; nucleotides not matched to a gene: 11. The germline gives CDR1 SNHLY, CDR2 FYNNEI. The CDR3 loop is CASTLSGTSVAYEQYF. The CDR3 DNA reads TGTGCCAGCACTCTATCAGGGACTAGCGTGGCCTACGAGCAGTACTTC. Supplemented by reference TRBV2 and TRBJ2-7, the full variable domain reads EPEVTQTPSHQVTQMGQEVILRCVPISNHLYFYWYRQILGQKVEFLVSFYNNEISEKSEIFDDQFSVERPDGSNFTLKIRSTKLEDSAMYFCASTLSGTSVAYEQYFGPGTRLTVT.

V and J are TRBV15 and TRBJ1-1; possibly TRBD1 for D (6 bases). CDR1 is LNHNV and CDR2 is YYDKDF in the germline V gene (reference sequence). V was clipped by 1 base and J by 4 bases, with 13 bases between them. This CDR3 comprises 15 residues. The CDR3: CATSRAGGVATEAFF. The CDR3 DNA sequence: TGTGCCACCAGCAGAGCCGGGGGCGTCGCCACTGAAGCTTTCTTT.

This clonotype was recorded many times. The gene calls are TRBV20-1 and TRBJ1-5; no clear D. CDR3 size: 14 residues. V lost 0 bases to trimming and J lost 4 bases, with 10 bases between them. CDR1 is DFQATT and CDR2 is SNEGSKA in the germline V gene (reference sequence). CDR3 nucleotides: TGCAGTGCTAGAGACTTCCCTTCTAATCAGCCCCAGCATTTT. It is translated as CSARDFPSNQPQHF.

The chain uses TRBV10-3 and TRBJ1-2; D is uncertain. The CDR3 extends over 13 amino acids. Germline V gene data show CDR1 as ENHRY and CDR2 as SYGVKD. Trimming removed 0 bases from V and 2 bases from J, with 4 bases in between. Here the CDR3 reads CAISESNNYGYTF. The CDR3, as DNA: TGTGCCATCAGTGAGTCTAACAACTATGGCTACACCTTC.